This record looks at one TCR beta chain sequence and its context. Its antigen is undetermined. This record belongs to a study of cytomegalovirus exposure and HLA in healthy donors. Study-wide context: In a later analysis, it was reported that the roughly 130 validation repertoires had been produced on the same platform as the roughly 700 repertoires belonging to the first cohort.

The CDR3 is 12 residues long. Trimming at V came to 5 bases and at J to 5 bases, leaving 2 bases not matched to a gene. Germline-derived CDR1 and CDR2 are SGHVS and FNYEAQ. The assay was immunoSEQ multiplex PCR, and TCRdb's table has in-frame clones only and misses some. The data show tens of thousands of clones, approximately 95% seen once. Study-wide findings and caveats: It was confirmed in vitro that a few of the CMV-associated chains were specific for CMV antigens. Subsequent analysis showed first-cohort TCR clusters tending to co-occur in some 110 validation repertoires. Reports credit the classifier with highly specific, highly sensitive diagnosis of cytomegalovirus status.

Sequenced sample: PBMCs. The receptor comes from a woman aged 18 to 35 in good health and CMV-seronegative. The chain has TRBV7-6 and TRBJ1-1, with 7 bases matching TRBD1. The CDR3 region is CASSQQGTEAFF. The CDR3 bases are TGTGCCAGCAGCCAACAGGGGACTGAAGCTTTCTTT.